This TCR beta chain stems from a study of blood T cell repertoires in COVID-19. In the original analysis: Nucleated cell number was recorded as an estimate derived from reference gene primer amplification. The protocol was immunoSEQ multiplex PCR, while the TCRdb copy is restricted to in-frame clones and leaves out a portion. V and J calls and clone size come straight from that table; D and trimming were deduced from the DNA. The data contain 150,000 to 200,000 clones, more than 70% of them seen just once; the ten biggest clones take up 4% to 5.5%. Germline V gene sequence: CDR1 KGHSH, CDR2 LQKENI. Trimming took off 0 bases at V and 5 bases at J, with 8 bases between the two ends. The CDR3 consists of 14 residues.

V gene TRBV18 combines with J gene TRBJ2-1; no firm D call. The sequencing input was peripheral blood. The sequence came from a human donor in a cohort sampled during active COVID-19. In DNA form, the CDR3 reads TGTGCCAGCTCACCACCCCTCTTAGACAATGAGCAGTTCTTC. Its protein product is CASSPPLLDNEQFF.